The 4 T cell receptor beta chains given below trace back to one sample, sequenced in a study of blood T cell repertoires in COVID-19. Generated by immunoSEQ multiplex PCR, the TCRdb table keeps only in-frame clones and is missing some. This repertoire shows about 220,000 clones, 82% found once; its top ten account for approximately 3.8%. Material: peripheral blood. The receptor set was obtained from a woman of 80 years or more with acute or convalescent COVID-19.

This clone was seen only once. The chain links TRBV28 to TRBJ1-2, with D perhaps matching TRBD1 (5 bases). Germline assignment: CDR1 MDHEN and CDR2 SYDVKM. V lost 2 bases and J lost 6, with 7 bases in between. This CDR3 comprises 12 residues. In DNA form, the CDR3 reads TGTGCCAGCAGTTTAAAGGGGCATGGCTACACCTTC. This translates into CASSLKGHGYTF.

Points on this clone: An end of the junction differs from the germline gene, which may be a read error. This chain uses TRBV6-5 with TRBJ2-1, with 10 bases matching TRBD2. The CDR3 length is 14 residues. Per the germline V gene, CDR1 is MNHEY and CDR2 is SVGAGI. The CDR3 sequence: CASSYISGSGGPIF. CDR3 bases: TGTGCCAGCAGTTACATCTCGGGTAGCGGGGGGCCCATCTTC.

This clone was detected only a few times. The gene calls are TRBV3-1 (or the pseudogene TRBV3-2) and TRBJ1-1, with a weak D call TRBD1 (6 bases). V was shortened by 6 bases and J by 6 bases, with 14 bases between the two germline ends. Germline V gene sequence: CDR1 LGHDT, CDR2 YNNKEL (reference sequence). The CDR3 covers 13 residues. The CDR3 bases are TGTGCCAGCAGTCAACAGGGTGGGGCTGAAGCTTTCTTT. Protein: CASSQQGGAEAFF.

V and J are TRBV20-1 and TRBJ2-5, with a weak D call TRBD2 (5 bases). V dropped 6 bases and J dropped 7 bases, with 24 bases sitting between them. In germline, CDR1 is DFQATT, CDR2 SNEGSKA (reference sequence). The CDR3 is made up of 15 amino acids. CDR3 amino acids: CSASLLQINRGTQYF. CDR3 nucleotide sequence: TGCAGTGCCAGTCTACTGCAAATAAACCGGGGGACCCAGTACTTC.